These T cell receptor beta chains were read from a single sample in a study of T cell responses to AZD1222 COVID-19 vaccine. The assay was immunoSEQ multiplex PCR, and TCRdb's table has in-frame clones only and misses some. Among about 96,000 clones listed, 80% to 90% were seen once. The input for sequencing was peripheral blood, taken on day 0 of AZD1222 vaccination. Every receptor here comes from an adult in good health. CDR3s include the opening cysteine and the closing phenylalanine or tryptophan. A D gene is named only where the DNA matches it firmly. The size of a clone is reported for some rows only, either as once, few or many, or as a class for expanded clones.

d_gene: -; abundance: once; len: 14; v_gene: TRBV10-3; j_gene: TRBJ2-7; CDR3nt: TGTGCCATCAGTGATCCCGGGGTCTCGAACGAGCAGTACTTC; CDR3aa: CAISDPGVSNEQYF
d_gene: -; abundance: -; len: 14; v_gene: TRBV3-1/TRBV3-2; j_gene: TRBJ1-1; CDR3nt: TGTGCCAGCCACTTGGGGGGGCAGAACACTGAAGCTTTCTTT; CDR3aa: CASHLGGQNTEAFF
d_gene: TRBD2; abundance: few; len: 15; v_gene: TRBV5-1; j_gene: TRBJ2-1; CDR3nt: TGCGCCAGCAGCTCCATAGCGGGGGGTCTGAATGAGCAGTTCTTC; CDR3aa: CASSSIAGGLNEQFF
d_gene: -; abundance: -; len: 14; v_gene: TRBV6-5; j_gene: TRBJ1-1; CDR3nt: TGTGCCAGCAGTCGCGACGGGGTTTGGACTGAAGCTTTCTTT; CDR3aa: CASSRDGVWTEAFF
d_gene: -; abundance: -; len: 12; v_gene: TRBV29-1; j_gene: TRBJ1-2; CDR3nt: TGCAGCGTTGAAAAGGGGGGCTATGGCTACACCTTC; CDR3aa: CSVEKGGYGYTF
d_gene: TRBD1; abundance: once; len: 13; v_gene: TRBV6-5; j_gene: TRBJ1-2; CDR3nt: TGTGCCAGCAGCGGACAGGGCTCCTATGGCTACACCTTC; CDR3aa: CASSGQGSYGYTF
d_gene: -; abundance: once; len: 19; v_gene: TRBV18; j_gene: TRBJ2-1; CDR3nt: TGTGCCAGCTCAACCGGCCCCATAACAGGGTTAAGCTCCTACAATGAGCAGTTCTTC; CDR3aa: CASSTGPITGLSSYNEQFF
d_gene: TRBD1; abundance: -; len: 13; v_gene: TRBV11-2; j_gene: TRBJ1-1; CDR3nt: TGTGCCAGCACCAAGACAGGGGACACTGAAGCTTTCTTT; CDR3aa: CASTKTGDTEAFF
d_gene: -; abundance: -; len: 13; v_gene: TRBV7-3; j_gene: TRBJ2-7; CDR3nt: TGTGCCAGCAGCTTAACGAAGGCATACGAGCAGTACTTC; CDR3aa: CASSLTKAYEQYF
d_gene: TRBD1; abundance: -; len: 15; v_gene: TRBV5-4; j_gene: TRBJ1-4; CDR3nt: TGTGCCAGCAGCTTGGATGCGACAGGGGTTGAAAAACTGTTTTTT; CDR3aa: CASSLDATGVEKLFF
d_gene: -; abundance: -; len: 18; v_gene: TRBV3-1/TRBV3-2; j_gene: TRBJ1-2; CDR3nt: TGTGCCAGCAGCCAGTTTGCAGGAGGCCTGCGATTTAACTATGGCTACACCTTC; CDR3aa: CASSQFAGGLRFNYGYTF
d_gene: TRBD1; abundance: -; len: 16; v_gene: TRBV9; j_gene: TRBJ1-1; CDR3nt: TGTGCCAGCAGCGTAGGCGGACAGGGGGCGAACACTGAAGCTTTCTTT; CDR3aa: CASSVGGQGANTEAFF
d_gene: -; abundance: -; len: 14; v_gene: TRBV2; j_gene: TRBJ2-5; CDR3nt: TGTGCCAGCAGTGAACACTCAGTACGGGAGACCCAGTACTTC; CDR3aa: CASSEHSVRETQYF
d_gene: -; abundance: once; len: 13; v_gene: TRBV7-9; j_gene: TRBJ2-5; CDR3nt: TGTGCCAGCAGCTGGGGCAGGGCAGAGACCCAGTACTTC; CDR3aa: CASSWGRAETQYF
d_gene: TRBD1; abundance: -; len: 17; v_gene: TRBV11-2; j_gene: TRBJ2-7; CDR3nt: TGTGCCAGCAGCTTTACAGTTCTGACAGGGGGCAGCTACGAGCAGTACTTC; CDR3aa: CASSFTVLTGGSYEQYF
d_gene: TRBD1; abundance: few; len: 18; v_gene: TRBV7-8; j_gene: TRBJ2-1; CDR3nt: TGTGCCAGCAGCTTATTCATAGTTGCAACGGACAGGGGTAATGAGCAGTTCTTC; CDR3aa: CASSLFIVATDRGNEQFF
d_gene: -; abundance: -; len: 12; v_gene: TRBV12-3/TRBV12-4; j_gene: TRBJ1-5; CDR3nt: TGTGCCAGCAGAACAGGGTATCAGCCCCAGCATTTT; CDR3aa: CASRTGYQPQHF
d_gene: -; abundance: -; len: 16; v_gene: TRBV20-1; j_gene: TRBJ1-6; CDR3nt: TGCAGTGCTAGTTGGCAGCTAAGCTCCTATAATTCACCCCTCCACTTT; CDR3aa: CSASWQLSSYNSPLHF
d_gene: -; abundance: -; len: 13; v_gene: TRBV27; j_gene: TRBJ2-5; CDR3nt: TGTGCCAGCAGTTTCAATCTTCTAGAGACCCAGTACTTC; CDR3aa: CASSFNLLETQYF
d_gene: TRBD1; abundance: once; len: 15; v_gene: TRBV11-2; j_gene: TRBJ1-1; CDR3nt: TGTGCCAGCAGCTTAGTGGGGACAGGGAACACTGAAGCTTTCTTT; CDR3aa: CASSLVGTGNTEAFF
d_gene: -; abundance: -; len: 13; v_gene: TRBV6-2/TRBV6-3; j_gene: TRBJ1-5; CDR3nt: TGTGCCAGCACCCCGAGGGTTCAGCAGCCCCAGCATTTT; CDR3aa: CASTPRVQQPQHF
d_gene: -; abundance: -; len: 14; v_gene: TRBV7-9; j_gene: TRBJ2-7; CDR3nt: TGTGCCAGCAGCCGGGATCGAAGGGGCTACGAGCAGTACTTC; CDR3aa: CASSRDRRGYEQYF
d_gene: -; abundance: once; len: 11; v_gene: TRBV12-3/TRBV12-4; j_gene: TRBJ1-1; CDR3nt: TGTGCCAGCAGTTTGGGAGTGCATGCTTTCTTT; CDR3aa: CASSLGVHAFF
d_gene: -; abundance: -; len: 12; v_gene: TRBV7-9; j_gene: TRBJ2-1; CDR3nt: TGTGCCAGCAGCTTAAGCGGCGATGAGCAGTTCTTC; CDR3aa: CASSLSGDEQFF
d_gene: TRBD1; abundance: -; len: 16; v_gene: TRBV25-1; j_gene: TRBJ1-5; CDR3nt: TGTGCCAGCAGTGGAGAGACAGGGGACGGCAATCAGCCCCAGCATTTT; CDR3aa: CASSGETGDGNQPQHF
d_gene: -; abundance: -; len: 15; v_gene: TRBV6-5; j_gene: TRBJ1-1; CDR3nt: TGTGCCAGCAGTTTGGGGTTTCTCATGAACACTGAAGCTTTCTTT; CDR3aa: CASSLGFLMNTEAFF
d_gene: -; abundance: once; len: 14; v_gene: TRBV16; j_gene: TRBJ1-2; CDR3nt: TGTGCCAGCAGCCAATCTGGGCAGATTCAGGGGTACACCTTC; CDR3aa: CASSQSGQIQGYTF
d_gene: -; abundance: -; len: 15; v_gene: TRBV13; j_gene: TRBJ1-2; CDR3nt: TGTGCCAGCAGCTTAGGGCAGGGTGTCAACTATGGCTACACCTTC; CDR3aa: CASSLGQGVNYGYTF
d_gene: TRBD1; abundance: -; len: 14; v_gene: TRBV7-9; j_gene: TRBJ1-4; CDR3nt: TGTGCCAGCAGCCCGGGGACAGGGAATGAAAAACTGTTTTTT; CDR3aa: CASSPGTGNEKLFF
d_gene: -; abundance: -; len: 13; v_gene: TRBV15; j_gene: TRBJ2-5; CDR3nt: TGTGCCACCAGTCCAGGCTGGAGGGAGACCCAGTACTTC; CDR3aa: CATSPGWRETQYF
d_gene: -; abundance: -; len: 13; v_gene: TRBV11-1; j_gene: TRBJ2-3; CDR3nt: TGTGCCAGCAGCCGGGACTTCCCGCCTACGCAGTATTTT; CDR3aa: CASSRDFPPTQYF
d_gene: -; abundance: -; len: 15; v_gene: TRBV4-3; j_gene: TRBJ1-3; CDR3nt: TGCGCCAGCAGCCAAGGATTGGGTGCTGGAAACACCATATATTTT; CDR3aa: CASSQGLGAGNTIYF
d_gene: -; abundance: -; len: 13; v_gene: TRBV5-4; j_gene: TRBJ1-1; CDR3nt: TGTGCCAGCAGCTTGACCCAGAACACTGAAGCTTTCTTT; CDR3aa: CASSLTQNTEAFF
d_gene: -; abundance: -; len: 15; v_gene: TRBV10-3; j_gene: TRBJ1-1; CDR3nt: TGTGCCATTAGTGAGAGGGGCGGGGAGAACACTGAAGCTTTCTTT; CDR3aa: CAISERGGENTEAFF
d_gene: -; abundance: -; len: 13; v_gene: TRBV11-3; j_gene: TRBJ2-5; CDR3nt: TGTGCCAGCAGCTTAGAAGAGGGAGAGACCCAGTACTTC; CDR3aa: CASSLEEGETQYF
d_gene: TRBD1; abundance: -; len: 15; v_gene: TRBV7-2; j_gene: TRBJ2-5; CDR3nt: TGTGCCAGCCAGTCGCGAGGGGGCGTCCAAGAGACCCAGTACTTC; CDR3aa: CASQSRGGVQETQYF
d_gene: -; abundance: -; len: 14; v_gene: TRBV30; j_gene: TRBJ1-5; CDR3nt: TGTGCCTGGAGTGTGGGGGCGCGTGGTCAGCCCCAGCATTTT; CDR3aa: CAWSVGARGQPQHF
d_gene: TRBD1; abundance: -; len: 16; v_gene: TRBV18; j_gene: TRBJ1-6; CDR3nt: TGTGCCAGCTCACCCCGACAGGGAAGTCATAATTCACCCCTCCACTTT; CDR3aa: CASSPRQGSHNSPLHF
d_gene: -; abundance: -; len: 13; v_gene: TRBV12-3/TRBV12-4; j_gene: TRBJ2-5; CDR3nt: TGTGCCAGCAGTTTCGGGCTACAAGAGACCCAGTACTTC; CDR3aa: CASSFGLQETQYF
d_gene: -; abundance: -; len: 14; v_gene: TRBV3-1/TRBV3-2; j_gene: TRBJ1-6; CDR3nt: TGTGCCAGCAGCCAAGATCCGGGGGCAGAAACCCTCCACTTT; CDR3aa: CASSQDPGAETLHF
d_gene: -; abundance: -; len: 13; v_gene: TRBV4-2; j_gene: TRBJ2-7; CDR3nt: TGTGCCAGCAGCCAATGGGTGGAAGACGAGCAGTACTTC; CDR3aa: CASSQWVEDEQYF
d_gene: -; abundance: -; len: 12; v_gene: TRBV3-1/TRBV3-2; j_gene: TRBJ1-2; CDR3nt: TGTGCCAGCAGTCGCGGGACGGATGGCTACACCTTC; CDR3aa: CASSRGTDGYTF
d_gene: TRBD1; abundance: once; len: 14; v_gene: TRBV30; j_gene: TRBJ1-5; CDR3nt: TGTGCCTGGAGTGGGACAGGTTTGAATCAGCCCCAGCATTTT; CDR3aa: CAWSGTGLNQPQHF
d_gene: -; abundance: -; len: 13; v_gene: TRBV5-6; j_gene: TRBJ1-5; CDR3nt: TGTGCCAGCAGCTTGCGGCCGGGTCAGCCCCAGCATTTT; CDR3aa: CASSLRPGQPQHF
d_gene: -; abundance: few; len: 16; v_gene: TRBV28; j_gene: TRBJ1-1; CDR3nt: TGTGCCAGCAGTATAACGGGGGGGAACGCGTACACTGAAGCTTTCTTT; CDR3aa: CASSITGGNAYTEAFF
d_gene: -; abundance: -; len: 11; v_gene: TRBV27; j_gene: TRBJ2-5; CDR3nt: TGTGCCAGCAGTCTCGGGGAGACCCAGTACTTC; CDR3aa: CASSLGETQYF
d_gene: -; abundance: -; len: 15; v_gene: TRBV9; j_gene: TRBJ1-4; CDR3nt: TGTGCCAGCAGCGTTGGGACACAACTCGCTGAAAAACTGTTTTTT; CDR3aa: CASSVGTQLAEKLFF
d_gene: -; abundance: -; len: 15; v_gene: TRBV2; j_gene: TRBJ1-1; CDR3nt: TGTGCCAGCAGTGAAATAGTGGGTATGAACACTGAAGCTTTCTTT; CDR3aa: CASSEIVGMNTEAFF
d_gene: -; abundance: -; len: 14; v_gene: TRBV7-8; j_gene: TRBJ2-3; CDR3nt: TGTGCCAGCAGCTTAGTTGGCAGACCCCATACGCAGTATTTT; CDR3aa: CASSLVGRPHTQYF
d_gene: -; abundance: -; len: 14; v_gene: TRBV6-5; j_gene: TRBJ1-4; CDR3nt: TGTGCCAGCAGAAAAGACCTCCGGGCTGAAAAACTGTTTTTT; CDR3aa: CASRKDLRAEKLFF
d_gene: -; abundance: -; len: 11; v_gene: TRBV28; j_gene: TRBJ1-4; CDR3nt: TGTGCCAGCAGTTTGAAGGACAGACTGTTTTTT; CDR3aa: CASSLKDRLFF
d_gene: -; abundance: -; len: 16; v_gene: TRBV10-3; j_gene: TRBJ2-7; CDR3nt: TGTGCCATCAGCCGAGGGATGAGCGGAGCTGCCTACGAGCAGTACTTC; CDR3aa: CAISRGMSGAAYEQYF
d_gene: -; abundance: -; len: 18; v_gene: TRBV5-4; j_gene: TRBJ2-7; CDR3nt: TGTGCCAGCAGCTCGGCCCGGAAAGACAGTCGGGAAGACTACGAGCAGTACTTC; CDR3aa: CASSSARKDSREDYEQYF
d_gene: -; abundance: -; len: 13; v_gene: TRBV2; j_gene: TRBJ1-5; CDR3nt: TGTGCCATAGGGCGGGATAGCAATCAGCCCCAGCATTTT; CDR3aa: CAIGRDSNQPQHF
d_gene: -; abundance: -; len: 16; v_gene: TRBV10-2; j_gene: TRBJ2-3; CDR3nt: TGCGCCAGCAGTGAGTGGGACGGGGCAAGCACAGATACGCAGTATTTT; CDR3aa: CASSEWDGASTDTQYF
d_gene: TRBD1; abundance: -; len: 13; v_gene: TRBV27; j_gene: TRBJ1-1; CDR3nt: TGTGCCAGCAGTCGGACAGGGCTGAGTGAAGCTTTCTTT; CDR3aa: CASSRTGLSEAFF
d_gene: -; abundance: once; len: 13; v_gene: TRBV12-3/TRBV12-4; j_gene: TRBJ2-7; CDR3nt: TGTGCCAGCAGTAAGGACACCTACTACGAGCAGTACTTC; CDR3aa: CASSKDTYYEQYF
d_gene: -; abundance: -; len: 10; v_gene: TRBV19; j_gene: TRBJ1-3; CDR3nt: TGTGCCAGTACTGGAAACACCATATATTTT; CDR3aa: CASTGNTIYF
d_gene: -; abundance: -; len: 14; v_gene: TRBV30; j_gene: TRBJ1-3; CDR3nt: TGTGCCTGGAGGACAGGTGGCTCTGGAAACACCATATATTTT; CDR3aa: CAWRTGGSGNTIYF
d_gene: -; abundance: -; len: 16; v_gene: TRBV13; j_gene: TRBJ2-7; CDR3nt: TGTGCCAGCAGCTCGGAAGGACGGGGAGAACTCTACGAGCAGTACTTC; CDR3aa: CASSSEGRGELYEQYF